This TCR beta chain is drawn from a study of cytomegalovirus exposure and HLA in healthy donors. The PCR ran on 60 Vbeta and 13 Jbeta primers. Sequencing was performed with immunoSEQ multiplex PCR; in TCRdb, only in-frame clones are kept and a portion is missing. The data hold over 100,000 clones, with around 83% observed a single time. Per the germline V gene, CDR1 is LNHDA and CDR2 is SQIVND (reference sequence). The CDR3 contains 15 residues. The germline V and J ends were trimmed by 3 bases and 2 bases, with 13 bases remaining between them. The sequence came from a man aged 30 to 39 in good health and CMV-seropositive. Source material: PBMCs. J is TRBJ2-5 and V is TRBV19, with a weak D call TRBD2 (7 bases). In nucleotides, the CDR3 is TGTGCCAGTAGTATTGGGGGGGCAGGTCAAGAGACCCAGTACTTC. Translating it yields CASSIGGAGQETQYF.